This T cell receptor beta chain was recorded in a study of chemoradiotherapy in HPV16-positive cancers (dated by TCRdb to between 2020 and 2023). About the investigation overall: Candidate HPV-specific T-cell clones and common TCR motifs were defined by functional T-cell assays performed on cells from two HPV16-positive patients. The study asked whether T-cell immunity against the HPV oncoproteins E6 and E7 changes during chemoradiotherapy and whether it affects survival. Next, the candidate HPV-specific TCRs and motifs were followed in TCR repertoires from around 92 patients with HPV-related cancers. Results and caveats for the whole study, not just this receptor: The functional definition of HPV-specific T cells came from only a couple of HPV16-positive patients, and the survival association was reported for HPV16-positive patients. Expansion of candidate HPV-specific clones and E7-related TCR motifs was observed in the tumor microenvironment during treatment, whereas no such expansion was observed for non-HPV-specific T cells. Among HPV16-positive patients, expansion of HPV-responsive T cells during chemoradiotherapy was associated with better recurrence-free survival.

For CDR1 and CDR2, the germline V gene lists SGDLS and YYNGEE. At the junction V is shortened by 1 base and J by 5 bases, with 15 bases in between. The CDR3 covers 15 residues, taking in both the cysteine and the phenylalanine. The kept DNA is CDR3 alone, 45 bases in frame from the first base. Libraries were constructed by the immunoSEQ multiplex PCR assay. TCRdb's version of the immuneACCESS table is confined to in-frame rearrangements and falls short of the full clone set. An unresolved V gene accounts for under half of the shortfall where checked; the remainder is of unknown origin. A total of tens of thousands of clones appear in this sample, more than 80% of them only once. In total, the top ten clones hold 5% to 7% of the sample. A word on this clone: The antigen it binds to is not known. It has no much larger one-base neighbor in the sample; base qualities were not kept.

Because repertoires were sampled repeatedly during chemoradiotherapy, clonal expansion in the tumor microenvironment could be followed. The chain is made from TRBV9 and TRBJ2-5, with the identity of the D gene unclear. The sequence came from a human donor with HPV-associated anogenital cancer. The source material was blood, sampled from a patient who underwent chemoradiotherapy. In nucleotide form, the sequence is TGTGCCAGCAGCGTATTAGGTCAGGTGAAGGAGACCCAGTACTTC. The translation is CASSVLGQVKETQYF.